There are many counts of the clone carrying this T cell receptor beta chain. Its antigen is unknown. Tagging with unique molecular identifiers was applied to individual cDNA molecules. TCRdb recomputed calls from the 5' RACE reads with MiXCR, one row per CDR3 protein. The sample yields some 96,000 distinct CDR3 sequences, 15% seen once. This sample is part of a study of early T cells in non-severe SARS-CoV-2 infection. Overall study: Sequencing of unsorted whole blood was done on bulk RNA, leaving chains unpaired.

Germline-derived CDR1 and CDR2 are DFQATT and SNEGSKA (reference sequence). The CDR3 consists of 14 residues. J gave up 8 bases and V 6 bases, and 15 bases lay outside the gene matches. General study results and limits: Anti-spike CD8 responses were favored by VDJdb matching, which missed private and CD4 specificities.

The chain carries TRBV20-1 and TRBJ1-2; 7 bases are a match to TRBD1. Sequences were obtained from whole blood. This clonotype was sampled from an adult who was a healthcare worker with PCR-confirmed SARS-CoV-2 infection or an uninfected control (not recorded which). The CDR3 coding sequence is TGCAGTGCACCTCGAGACAGGGAGGGCTACGGCTACACCTTC. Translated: CSAPRDREGYGYTF.